Presented here are 6 T cell receptor beta chains from one specimen sequenced in a study of blood T cell repertoires in COVID-19. Data came from immunoSEQ multiplex PCR; TCRdb stores just in-frame clones and leaves some out. This sample carries about 120,000 clones, under 90% of them seen once, and the ten largest clones take 3% to 5%. The specimen sequenced was peripheral blood. Source of these receptors: a man aged 60 to 69 with acute or convalescent COVID-19.

This clone is a singleton in its sample. This chain uses TRBV19 with TRBJ1-4; 8 nucleotides agree with TRBD1. CDR3 length equals 15 residues. V trimming: 7 bases; J trimming: 3 bases; junction bases outside the gene matches: 7. The germline V gene encodes CDR1 LNHDA and CDR2 SQIVND (reference sequence). The DNA of the CDR3 is TGTGCCAGTACCTCCAGGGGGCAAGCTAATGAAAAACTGTTTTTT. This gives the protein CASTSRGQANEKLFF.

The chain carries TRBV28 and TRBJ1-1; possible D gene TRBD1, 6 bases. V lost 6 bases, J lost 0 bases, and 20 bases lay in between. Germline V gene data show CDR1 as MDHEN and CDR2 as SYDVKM. This CDR3 comprises 17 residues. Written as DNA, the CDR3 is TGTGCCAGCAGGGAACTCAGGGGTGCCGTTATGAACACTGAAGCTTTCTTT. Residues: CASRELRGAVMNTEAFF.

The V gene is TRBV11-2, the J gene TRBJ2-7; D is perhaps TRBD2 (6 bases). This CDR3 contains 17 residues. CDR1 is SGHAT, CDR2 FQNNGV, per germline. The germline V and J ends were trimmed by 5 bases and 0 bases, with 20 bases remaining between them. DNA for the CDR3: TGTGCCAGCAGCAAGAAAAACTCCGGGACTGTCTCCTACGAGCAGTACTTC. Encoded protein: CASSKKNSGTVSYEQYF.

DNA of the CDR3: TGCAGCGTTGACTTCCCGGACACTGAAGCTTTCTTT. Translating it yields CSVDFPDTEAFF. This chain connects TRBV29-1 to TRBJ1-1; unclear D gene. The germline V gene has CDR1 SQVTM and CDR2 ANQGSEA. The CDR3 consists of 12 residues. The V end lost 3 bases, the J end lost 3 bases, and 8 bases lay between the germline ends. The whole variable domain, remainder taken from reference TRBV29-1 and TRBJ1-1, is SAVISQKPSRDICQRGTSLTIQCQVDSQVTMMFWYRQQPGQSLTLIATANQGSEATYESGFVIDKFPISRPNLTFSTLTVSNMSPEDSSIYLCSVDFPDTEAFFGQGTRLTVV.

The chain recombines TRBV11-2 with TRBJ2-1; D is perhaps TRBD1 (5 bases). The CDR3 extends over 12 amino acids. The germline V gene has CDR1 SGHAT and CDR2 FQNNGV. V lost 3 bases and J lost 5, with 5 bases in between. Here the CDR3 DNA reads TGTGCCAGCAGCTTGACAGACAATGAGCAGTTCTTC. Protein product: CASSLTDNEQFF.

CDR3 region: CSVADRNAYGYTF. CDR3 DNA: TGCAGCGTGGCTGACAGAAACGCCTATGGCTACACCTTC. The genes are TRBV29-1 and TRBJ1-2, with D tentatively TRBD1 (5 bases). The CDR3 extends over 13 amino acids. Per the germline V gene, CDR1 is SQVTM and CDR2 is ANQGSEA. The V gene lost 6 bases and the J gene lost 4 bases, with 15 bases spanning the gap. Full variable domain (remainder filled in from reference TRBV29-1 and TRBJ1-2): SAVISQKPSRDICQRGTSLTIQCQVDSQVTMMFWYRQQPGQSLTLIATANQGSEATYESGFVIDKFPISRPNLTFSTLTVSNMSPEDSSIYLCSVADRNAYGYTFGSGTRLTVV.